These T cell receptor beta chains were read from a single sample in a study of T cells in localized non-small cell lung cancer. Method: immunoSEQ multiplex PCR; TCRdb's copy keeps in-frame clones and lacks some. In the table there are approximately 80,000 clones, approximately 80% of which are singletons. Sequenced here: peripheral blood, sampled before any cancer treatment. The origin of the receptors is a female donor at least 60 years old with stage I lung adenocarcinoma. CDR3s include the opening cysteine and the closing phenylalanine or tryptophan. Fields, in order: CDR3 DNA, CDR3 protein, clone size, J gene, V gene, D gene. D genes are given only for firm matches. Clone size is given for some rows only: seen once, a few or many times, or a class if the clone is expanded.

CDR3nt: TGCGCCAGCAGGGGCATCGGACAGACCAATCAGCCCCAGCATTTT; CDR3aa: CASRGIGQTNQPQHF; abundance: -; j_gene: TRBJ1-5; v_gene: TRBV10-2; d_gene: -
CDR3nt: TGTGCCAGCAGCTTCGGCGGAGAAGAGACCCAGTACTTC; CDR3aa: CASSFGGEETQYF; abundance: -; j_gene: TRBJ2-5; v_gene: TRBV7-9; d_gene: -
CDR3nt: TGTGCCAGTAGTCCCTCGGGCAGCGGGGGAATCACAGATACGCAGTATTTT; CDR3aa: CASSPSGSGGITDTQYF; abundance: few; j_gene: TRBJ2-3; v_gene: TRBV19; d_gene: TRBD2
CDR3nt: TGTGCCAGCAGTGAAAGAAATGGGTTGGGAGTCCTGAACACTGAAGCTTTCTTT; CDR3aa: CASSERNGLGVLNTEAFF; abundance: -; j_gene: TRBJ1-1; v_gene: TRBV2; d_gene: -
CDR3nt: TGTGCCAGCAGCTCGCCTAGCGTGGGAGAGCAGTACTTC; CDR3aa: CASSSPSVGEQYF; abundance: -; j_gene: TRBJ2-7; v_gene: TRBV5-4; d_gene: -
CDR3nt: TGTGCCAGCAACCGGGGGGTTCGGTCCTACGAGCAGTACTTC; CDR3aa: CASNRGVRSYEQYF; abundance: -; j_gene: TRBJ2-7; v_gene: TRBV28; d_gene: TRBD2
CDR3nt: TGTGCCACCAGCAGAGTGGGAACAGGTTTCGAGCAGTACTTC; CDR3aa: CATSRVGTGFEQYF; abundance: -; j_gene: TRBJ2-7; v_gene: TRBV15; d_gene: -
CDR3nt: TGCGCCAGCAGCCAAGATTATGGAAAGGACGTCGCGAACACCGGGGAGCTGTTTTTT; CDR3aa: CASSQDYGKDVANTGELFF; abundance: -; j_gene: TRBJ2-2; v_gene: TRBV4-3; d_gene: -
CDR3nt: TGTGCCAGCAGGATCCCCGACACAGGGGGAACTGAAGCTTTCTTT; CDR3aa: CASRIPDTGGTEAFF; abundance: -; j_gene: TRBJ1-1; v_gene: TRBV7-9; d_gene: TRBD1
CDR3nt: TGTGCCAGCAGTGATTTGAGAATGAACACTGAAGCTTTCTTT; CDR3aa: CASSDLRMNTEAFF; abundance: few; j_gene: TRBJ1-1; v_gene: TRBV6-1; d_gene: -
CDR3nt: TGTGCCAGCAGTTTCCGGGGCATGGGTGAAAAACTGTTTTTT; CDR3aa: CASSFRGMGEKLFF; abundance: -; j_gene: TRBJ1-4; v_gene: TRBV27; d_gene: -
CDR3nt: TGTGCCAGCAGTGCCGACAGGGTTTCGAACACTGAAGCTTTCTTT; CDR3aa: CASSADRVSNTEAFF; abundance: -; j_gene: TRBJ1-1; v_gene: TRBV2; d_gene: TRBD1
CDR3nt: TGCGCCAGCAGCTTTGACGGGAGCTCCTACGAGCAGTACTTC; CDR3aa: CASSFDGSSYEQYF; abundance: -; j_gene: TRBJ2-7; v_gene: TRBV5-1; d_gene: -
CDR3nt: TGTGCCAGCAGTGAATACGGCAAACTGTTTTTT; CDR3aa: CASSEYGKLFF; abundance: -; j_gene: TRBJ1-4; v_gene: TRBV6-1; d_gene: -
CDR3nt: TGTGCCAGCAGCCCGAGGGGCTCTGGGGCCAACGTCCTGACTTTC; CDR3aa: CASSPRGSGANVLTF; abundance: once; j_gene: TRBJ2-6; v_gene: TRBV5-4; d_gene: -
CDR3nt: TGTGCCAGCTCGGGGGCTTTCAGGGGCTACACCTTC; CDR3aa: CASSGAFRGYTF; abundance: -; j_gene: TRBJ1-2; v_gene: TRBV7-3; d_gene: -
CDR3nt: TGTGCCAGCAGCGTAGTAGCCAGGAGCACTGAAGCTTTCTTT; CDR3aa: CASSVVARSTEAFF; abundance: once; j_gene: TRBJ1-1; v_gene: TRBV9; d_gene: -
CDR3nt: TGTGCCAGTAGTATCATGACCGGGACGGGGACTGGGGCCAACGTCCTGACTTTC; CDR3aa: CASSIMTGTGTGANVLTF; abundance: -; j_gene: TRBJ2-6; v_gene: TRBV19; d_gene: -
CDR3nt: TGTGCCAGCACCGAGGAGGGTTTTGGCTACACCTTC; CDR3aa: CASTEEGFGYTF; abundance: -; j_gene: TRBJ1-2; v_gene: TRBV6-1; d_gene: -
CDR3nt: TGTGCCAGCAGCGTAGGAGGGGCGGCAACAAGTACCTATGGCTACACCTTC; CDR3aa: CASSVGGAATSTYGYTF; abundance: -; j_gene: TRBJ1-2; v_gene: TRBV9; d_gene: -
CDR3nt: TGTGCCAGCAGCGCGACTAGCGCCCGCGCGGAAGAGACCCAGTACTTC; CDR3aa: CASSATSARAEETQYF; abundance: -; j_gene: TRBJ2-5; v_gene: TRBV7-7; d_gene: TRBD2
CDR3nt: TGTGCCAGCCCCCAACGGTTATTAATGGTTGTCGGCAATCAGCCCCAGCATTTT; CDR3aa: CASPQRLLMVVGNQPQHF; abundance: -; j_gene: TRBJ1-5; v_gene: TRBV18; d_gene: -
CDR3nt: TGTGCCAGCAGGGCAAGGGGTAGGGGCACTGAAGCTTTCTTT; CDR3aa: CASRARGRGTEAFF; abundance: -; j_gene: TRBJ1-1; v_gene: TRBV6-1; d_gene: -
CDR3nt: TGTGCCACCAGCAGAGATTTAGGGTCTAGGGCCAATCAGCCCCAGCATTTT; CDR3aa: CATSRDLGSRANQPQHF; abundance: -; j_gene: TRBJ1-5; v_gene: TRBV15; d_gene: -
CDR3nt: TGTGCCAGCGCCGCGGGGTCAGGCTCTGAGCATTTT; CDR3aa: CASAAGSGSEHF; abundance: -; j_gene: TRBJ1-5; v_gene: TRBV28; d_gene: -
CDR3nt: TGTGCCAGCAGTACCAATCCGGGGACGTCCGCAGCTTTCTTT; CDR3aa: CASSTNPGTSAAFF; abundance: -; j_gene: TRBJ1-1; v_gene: TRBV28; d_gene: -
CDR3nt: TGTGCCAGTAGTACGCCGGGGGGCCTCTATGGCTACACCTTC; CDR3aa: CASSTPGGLYGYTF; abundance: -; j_gene: TRBJ1-2; v_gene: TRBV19; d_gene: -